This T cell receptor beta chain was retrieved from a study of spatial heterogeneity in lung cancer. In the study overall: Compared with alpha-chain sequences, beta-chain sequences were consistently detected in greater numbers. Points from the study as a whole: Mutation tallies in tumors tracked expanded intratumoral alpha and beta TCR counts. The study estimated around 7% alpha and more than 12% beta chain coverage of tumor T cells.

By share, this clonotype counts as medium-sized. Its antigen remains unidentified. Indicated time point: sample taken at primary tumor resection. Some 72 TRACERx patients with early, untreated non-small cell lung cancer donated samples. Extraction of whole RNA from tumor, nontumor lung or frozen PBMC preceded unsorted sequencing. TCRdb fed the 5' RACE reads into MiXCR, producing one record per CDR3 protein. This sample has approximately 1,900 distinct CDR3 sequences, with approximately 15% found just once. This CDR3 contains 14 residues. Trimming shortened V by 2 bases and J by 5 bases, and 15 bases separated the two germline ends. Germline V gene data show CDR1 as GTSNPN and CDR2 as SVGIG (reference sequence).

The clonotype originates from a male donor with early-stage non-small cell lung cancer. The chain joins TRBV30 to TRBJ2-5; D perhaps matches TRBD2 (6 bases). Sample: lung tumor tissue, taken at surgery. In DNA, the CDR3 is TGTGCCTGGAGTACCGGGACTTCCGACGAGACCCAGTACTTC. Translating it yields CAWSTGTSDETQYF. Together with reference TRBV30 and TRBJ2-5, the CDR3 gives the full variable domain: SQTIHQWPATLVQPVGSPLSLECTVEGTSNPNLYWYRQAAGRGLQLLFYSVGIGQISSEVPQNLSASRPQDRQFILSSKKLLLSDSGFYLCAWSTGTSDETQYFGPGTRLLVL.